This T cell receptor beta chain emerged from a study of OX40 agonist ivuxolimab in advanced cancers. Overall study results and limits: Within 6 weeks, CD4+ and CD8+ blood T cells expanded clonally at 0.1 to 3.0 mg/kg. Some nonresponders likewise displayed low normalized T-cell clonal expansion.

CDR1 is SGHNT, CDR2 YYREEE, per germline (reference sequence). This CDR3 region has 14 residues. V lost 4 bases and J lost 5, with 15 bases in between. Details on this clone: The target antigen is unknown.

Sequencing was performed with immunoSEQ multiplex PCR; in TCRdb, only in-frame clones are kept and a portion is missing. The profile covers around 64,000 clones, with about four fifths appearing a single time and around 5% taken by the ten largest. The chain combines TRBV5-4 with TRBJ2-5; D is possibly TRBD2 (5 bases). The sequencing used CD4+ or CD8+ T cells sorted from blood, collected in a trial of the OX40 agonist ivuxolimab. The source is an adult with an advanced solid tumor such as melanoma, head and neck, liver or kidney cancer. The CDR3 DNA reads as TGTGCCAGCAGCCCTACCCCCTGGGAGGAGACCCAGTACTTC. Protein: CASSPTPWEETQYF.